This TCR beta chain derives from a study of T cells in Graves' hyperthyroidism and ophthalmopathy. Broader study findings: Expanded thyroid clonotypes (above 0.001) were mostly also found in blood. A model of 13 V-J pairs discriminated ophthalmopathy from stable hyperthyroidism.

The investigators amplified TCR beta CDR3 regions from RNA transcripts. HTBI primers were used for first-round RT-PCR of the TCR CDR3. TCRdb fed the multiplex PCR reads into MiXCR, producing one record per CDR3 protein. The sample carries 500,000 to 600,000 distinct CDR3 sequences, 35% to 55% recorded once. J lost 4 bases, V lost 8 bases, and 8 bases had no gene match. The germline V gene encodes CDR1 LNHDA and CDR2 SQIVND (reference sequence). The CDR3 runs 14 residues. Patients were excluded for uncontrolled infection, other autoimmune disease, pregnancy or lactation. Diagnostic decisions used clinical symptoms, serum thyroxine and TRAb, thyroid ultrasound and orbital computed tomography. At least ten counts were recorded for this clonotype. The antigen remains undetermined.

This clonotype was obtained from an adult woman with Graves' disease, either hyperthyroidism or ophthalmopathy (not recorded which). Sequenced: peripheral blood or thyroid tissue (not recorded which). This sequence joins TRBV19 and TRBJ1-5; 7 nucleotides agree with TRBD1. The CDR3 DNA is TGTGCCAGTGGTGCCGGGACAGATAATCAGCCCCAGCATTTT. Protein product: CASGAGTDNQPQHF.